What follows are 29 T cell receptor beta chains derived from one specimen sequenced in a study of T cell changes during pregnancy in multiple sclerosis. Produced via immunoSEQ multiplex PCR; TCRdb's table is partial and in-frame only. This table has some 71,000 clones, more than 75% appearing once. The sample was peripheral blood, taken in the third trimester of pregnancy. The receptors originated from a female donor with multiple sclerosis, enrolled in a pregnancy study.

The V gene is TRBV6-1, the J gene TRBJ1-2; D is uncertain. This CDR3 region has 14 residues. Germline V gene sequence: CDR1 MNHNS, CDR2 SASEGT. V lost 7 bases and J 4 bases, leaving 16 bases between the germline ends. DNA for the CDR3: TGTGCCAGCATTGCCACCAGAAGACTCTATGGCTACACCTTC. Residues: CASIATRRLYGYTF.

V usage is TRBV28 and J usage is TRBJ2-7; 9 nucleotides line up with TRBD1. Germline V gene data show CDR1 as MDHEN and CDR2 as SYDVKM. V gave up 4 bases and J gave up 2 bases; unmatched junction bases: 9. CDR3 length: 16 residues. The CDR3 reads CASSSNGQGTPYEQYF. As DNA, the CDR3 is TGTGCCAGCAGTTCAAACGGACAGGGGACTCCCTACGAGCAGTACTTC.

The chain uses TRBV9 and TRBJ2-1; TRBD1 matches at 12 bases. Germline-derived CDR1 and CDR2 are SGDLS and YYNGEE. With 3 bases clipped from V and 7 bases from J, the junction kept 2 bases outside the gene matches. The CDR3 spans 14 residues. DNA of the CDR3: TGTGCCAGCAGCGGGGGACAGGGGGCTAATGAGCAGTTCTTC. This translates into CASSGGQGANEQFF. Full variable domain (rest looked up from reference TRBV9 and TRBJ2-1): DSGVTQTPKHLITATGQRVTLRCSPRSGDLSVYWYQQSLDQGLQFLIQYYNGEERAKGNILERFSAQQFPDLHSELNLSSLELGDSALYFCASSGGQGANEQFFGPGTRLTVL.

V usage is TRBV29-1 and J usage is TRBJ1-1; D is unclear. V lost 4 bases and J lost 1, with 4 bases in between. The CDR3 runs 11 residues. Germline values: CDR1 SQVTM, CDR2 ANQGSEA. Here the CDR3 reads CSVARNTEAFF. The CDR3 region has the DNA TGCAGCGTTGCCCGGAACACTGAAGCTTTCTTT.

The chain has TRBV30 and TRBJ1-1; 8 bases line up with TRBD1. Germline CDR1 and CDR2: GTSNPN and SVGIG (reference sequence). The junction had 4 bases not matched to a gene; V was cut back by 0 bases and J by 1 base. The CDR3 is 15 amino acids. The CDR3 DNA reads TGTGCCTGGAGTGTACCGGGGACAGGGAACACTGAAGCTTTCTTT. It is translated as CAWSVPGTGNTEAFF. Full variable domain (remainder filled in from reference TRBV30 and TRBJ1-1): SQTIHQWPATLVQPVGSPLSLECTVEGTSNPNLYWYRQAAGRGLQLLFYSVGIGQISSEVPQNLSASRPQDRQFILSSKKLLLSDSGFYLCAWSVPGTGNTEAFFGQGTRLTVV.

The chain has TRBV4-3 and TRBJ1-2; 7 bases line up with TRBD1. This CDR3 comprises 14 residues. From germline, CDR1 is LGHNA and CDR2 YSLEER. Trimming cost V 4 bases and J 3 bases; bases outside gene matches: 5. The CDR3 DNA is TGCGCCAGCAGCCTATCCACAGGGGACTATGGCTACACCTTC. Its protein product is CASSLSTGDYGYTF.

This rearrangement joins TRBV13 to TRBJ1-2; 8 bases line up with TRBD1. The germline V gene encodes CDR1 PRHDT and CDR2 FYEKMQ (reference sequence). With 3 bases clipped from V and 0 bases from J, the junction kept 6 bases outside the gene matches. The CDR3 contains 16 residues. CDR3 sequence: CASSFARTGPNYGYTF. CDR3 sequence (DNA): TGTGCCAGCAGCTTTGCCCGGACAGGGCCTAACTATGGCTACACCTTC.

This chain links TRBV5-6 with TRBJ1-1; D remains ambiguous. The germline CDR1 and CDR2 sequences are SGHDT and YYEEEE. The germline V and J ends were trimmed by 0 bases and 1 base, with 10 bases remaining between them. There are 15 residues in the CDR3. CDR3 amino acids: CASSLVGRQNTEAFF. In nucleotides, the CDR3 is TGTGCCAGCAGCTTGGTTGGCAGGCAGAACACTGAAGCTTTCTTT.

This sequence joins TRBV10-2 and TRBJ2-3, with TRBD2 identical over 12 bases. V lost 7 bases, J lost 4 bases, and 6 bases stayed unmatched. The germline gives CDR1 WSHSY, CDR2 SAAADI. This CDR3 contains 15 residues. CDR3 nucleotide sequence: TGCGCCAGCATGCTAGCGGGGGGGCAGTCAGATACGCAGTATTTT. Translating gives CASMLAGGQSDTQYF.

V and J are TRBV28 and TRBJ1-2; 9 bases align to TRBD1. The CDR3 has 15 amino acids. In germline, CDR1 is MDHEN, CDR2 SYDVKM. V lost 2 bases to trimming and J lost 6 bases; unmatched junction nucleotides: 7. CDR3: CASSLPHRGPDGYTF. The CDR3 DNA is TGTGCCAGCAGTTTACCTCACAGGGGGCCGGATGGCTACACCTTC.

CDR3 in amino acids: CASSKRTGLRDEAFF. CDR3 nucleotide sequence: TGTGCCAGCAGCAAGAGGACAGGGCTAAGGGATGAAGCTTTCTTT. The rearrangement joins TRBV21-1 to TRBJ1-1; TRBD1 is the table's D call and was not checked against the DNA. TRBV21-1 has pseudogene status. The length of the CDR3 is 15 residues.

The chain combines TRBV7-9 with TRBJ2-7; possible D gene TRBD1, 7 bases. CDR1 and CDR2 from the germline V gene are SEHNR and FQNEAQ (reference sequence). The CDR3 extends over 13 amino acids. Trimming removed 4 bases from V and 6 bases from J, with 13 bases in between. The CDR3 DNA sequence: TGTGCCAGCAGCTCGGAGGGACAGAGCGAGCAGTACTTC. The encoded protein is CASSSEGQSEQYF.

This rearrangement joins TRBV19 to TRBJ1-1; weak D call: TRBD1 (5 bases). V lost 6 bases and J lost 10, with 21 bases in between. Per the germline V gene, CDR1 is LNHDA and CDR2 is SQIVND (reference sequence). This CDR3 spans 14 amino acids. The CDR3 loop reads CASRSGPEGIGAFF. The CDR3 DNA reads TGTGCCAGTAGATCGGGGCCGGAGGGAATTGGAGCTTTCTTT.

J is TRBJ2-5 and V is TRBV5-1; TRBD2 matches 10 bases. Germline CDR1 SGHRS, CDR2 YFSETQ. V trimming: 5 bases; J trimming: 5 bases; junction bases outside the gene matches: 9. There are 15 residues in the CDR3. Here the CDR3 DNA reads TGCGCCAGCAGTTTACTAGCGGGGAGTTCGGAGACCCAGTACTTC. This gives the protein CASSLLAGSSETQYF. The variable domain in full, completed from reference TRBV5-1 and TRBJ2-5, reads KAGVTQTPRYLIKTRGQQVTLSCSPISGHRSVSWYQQTPGQGLQFLFEYFSETQRNKGNFPGRFSGRQFSNSRSEMNVSTLELGDSALYLCASSLLAGSSETQYFGPGTRLLVL.

V is TRBV11-2 and J is TRBJ1-1, with no clear D. The germline gives CDR1 SGHAT, CDR2 FQNNGV. The CDR3 has 12 residues. V was pared by 3 bases and J by 0 bases, with 2 bases between. CDR3 DNA: TGTGCCAGCAGCTTTATGAACACTGAAGCTTTCTTT. Its protein is CASSFMNTEAFF.

This clone appeared once. The chain combines TRBV14 with TRBJ2-7; 10 positions match TRBD1. Unmatched junction bases numbered 6, after V lost 5 bases and J lost 2 bases. CDR3 length: 15 residues. Per germline, CDR1 SGHDN and CDR2 FVKESK. CDR3 sequence (DNA): TGTGCCAGCAGCGAGGCCGACAGGGGGCCCTACGAGCAGTACTTC. The encoded protein is CASSEADRGPYEQYF.

The chain is built from TRBV12-5 and TRBJ2-2, with a possible D match to TRBD1 (6 bases). This CDR3 comprises 15 residues. The V and J ends lost 3 bases and 4 bases respectively, with 12 bases between them. Germline V gene lookup returns CDR1 LGHNT and CDR2 FRNRAP. The CDR3 sequence is CASGFGQSGTGELFF. The CDR3 DNA is TGTGCTAGTGGTTTCGGACAGTCGGGCACCGGGGAGCTGTTTTTT.

The chain carries TRBV6-6 and TRBJ2-3; weak D call: TRBD2 (5 bases). This CDR3 comprises 14 residues. V shed 2 bases and J shed 4 bases, with 10 bases lying between them. Germline V gene data show CDR1 as MNHNY and CDR2 as SVGAGI (reference sequence). The CDR3 is CASSYRLQADTQYF. CDR3 DNA sequence: TGTGCCAGCAGTTACCGACTACAAGCAGATACGCAGTATTTT.

The CDR3 reads CASGAGNTIYF. The CDR3 nucleotides are TGTGCCAGCGGGGCCGGAAACACCATATATTTT. The chain is built from TRBV7-9 and TRBJ1-3; the D gene is possibly TRBD1 (5 bases). This CDR3 has 11 residues. Trimming cost V 8 bases and J 4 bases, with 6 bases left between them. Germline V gives CDR1 SEHNR, CDR2 FQNEAQ (reference sequence). Complete variable domain (other parts from reference TRBV7-9 and TRBJ1-3): DTGVSQNPRHKITKRGQNVTFRCDPISEHNRLYWYRQTLGQGPEFLTYFQNEAQLEKSRLLSDRFSAERPKGSFSTLEIQRTEQGDSAMYLCASGAGNTIYFGEGSWLTVV.

This clone showed up just once. The genes are TRBV19 and TRBJ1-3; 7 bases are a match to TRBD1. The junction had 2 bases not matched to a gene; V was cut back by 9 bases and J by 3 bases. This CDR3 is 12 amino acids long. CDR1 is LNHDA and CDR2 is SQIVND in the germline V gene (reference sequence). DNA of the CDR3: TGTGCCAGCCAGGGGGATGGAAACACCATATATTTT. This translates into CASQGDGNTIYF.

The V call is TRBV5-6, the J call TRBJ2-5; 8 bases are shared with TRBD2. Germline CDR1 reads SGHDT; CDR2 reads YYEEEE. CDR3 length: 16 amino acids. The trim removed 1 base at V and 7 bases at J, leaving 12 bases unmatched. The CDR3 DNA sequence: TGTGCCAGCAGCTTGCCGAGTTTAGGCGGGGGGCTGACCCAGTACTTC. Translation gives CASSLPSLGGGLTQYF.

This chain links TRBV4-1 with TRBJ2-7; D might be TRBD1 (6 bases). CDR1 is MGHRA, CDR2 YSYEKL, per germline. CDR3 length equals 13 residues. V dropped 1 base and J dropped 3 bases, with 7 bases sitting between them. The CDR3 DNA sequence: TGCGCCAGCAGCCAAGCCAGGGGCTACGAGCAGTACTTC. It codes for CASSQARGYEQYF.

The rearrangement uses TRBV28 and TRBJ2-2; D gene uncertain. Germline loops: CDR1 MDHEN, CDR2 SYDVKM. CDR3 length: 15 amino acids. The V and J ends lost 4 bases and 2 bases respectively, with 11 bases between them. The CDR3 spells CASSSPGFNTGELFF. CDR3 DNA: TGTGCCAGCAGTTCCCCAGGATTTAACACCGGGGAGCTGTTTTTT.

The sample holds one count of this clone. CDR3: CASSPGQEYYGYTF. CDR3 sequence (DNA): TGTGCCAGCTCACCAGGACAGGAGTACTATGGCTACACCTTC. This chain joins TRBV18 and TRBJ1-2; 7 bases are shared with TRBD1. Germline V gene data show CDR1 as KGHSH and CDR2 as LQKENI. The J segment lost 3 bases and the V segment lost 2 bases, leaving 3 bases of the junction unmatched. This CDR3 is built from 14 residues. The whole variable domain, filled in from reference TRBV18 and TRBJ1-2, reads NAGVMQNPRHLVRRRGQEARLRCSPMKGHSHVYWYRQLPEEGLKFMVYLQKENIIDESGMPKERFSAEFPKEGPSILRIQQVVRGDSAAYFCASSPGQEYYGYTFGSGTRLTVV.

The CDR3 DNA reads TGCAGCGTGCATACATTTTACGAGCAGTACTTC. Amino acids: CSVHTFYEQYF. The chain employs TRBV29-1 and TRBJ2-7; D gene ambiguous. V was cut by 6 bases and J by 4 bases, with 10 bases left in between. The CDR3 has 11 amino acids. Germline V gives CDR1 SQVTM, CDR2 ANQGSEA.

The chain employs TRBV6-5 and TRBJ2-7; 8 nucleotides line up with TRBD1. The CDR3 has 13 residues. The germline CDR1 and CDR2 sequences are MNHEY and SVGAGI. Trimming removed 5 bases from V and 3 bases from J; junction bases left unmatched: 3. The CDR3 loop reads CASSQQGVYEQYF. DNA of the CDR3: TGTGCCAGCAGTCAACAGGGGGTCTACGAGCAGTACTTC.

The chain carries TRBV9 and TRBJ2-1, with D possibly TRBD1 on 5 matching bases. The CDR3 loop spans 15 amino acids. V was cut by 1 base and J by 2 bases, with 10 bases left in between. Per germline, CDR1 SGDLS and CDR2 YYNGEE. The CDR3 loop reads CASSVSQGAYNEQFF. DNA for the CDR3: TGTGCCAGCAGCGTATCTCAGGGCGCCTACAATGAGCAGTTCTTC.

This chain connects TRBV18 to TRBJ2-1, with 9 bases lining up with TRBD1. Trimming at V came to 3 bases and at J to 2 bases, leaving 5 bases not matched to a gene. CDR3 length: 16 residues. CDR1 and CDR2 (germline): KGHSH, LQKENI. The DNA for the CDR3 is TGTGCCAGCTCACCCCAGACAGGGGGGACCTACAATGAGCAGTTCTTC. Its protein is CASSPQTGGTYNEQFF.

This clone occurred a few times. Other nucleotide sequences from this sample produce the same CDR3. The chain uses TRBV6-1 and TRBJ2-5; 12 bases map to TRBD2. The CDR3 consists of 15 residues. Per germline, CDR1 MNHNS and CDR2 SASEGT. J gave up 2 bases and V 2 bases, and 0 bases lay outside the gene matches. CDR3 nucleotides: TGTGCCAGCAGTGAACTAGCGGGGGGGCAAGAGACCCAGTACTTC. Its protein is CASSELAGGQETQYF.